The rows below give T cell receptor beta chains drawn from one sample of a study of Ad26.COV2.S vaccination and SARS-CoV-2 variants. Clones were read by immunoSEQ multiplex PCR, and TCRdb kept only the in-frame ones, dropping some. The table includes under 600,000 clones, roughly nine tenths detected once. The sequencing here drew on peripheral blood, taken in a trial of Ad26.COV2.S vaccine versus placebo. The receptors here all came from a person aged 18-60 years who received the Ad26.COV2.S COVID-19 vaccine or a placebo. CDR3s include the opening cysteine and the closing phenylalanine or tryptophan. D genes are given only for firm matches. Clone size is not always given. Where it is, it says once, few, many or a class for expanded clones.

clone size	J gene	CDR3 length	V gene	D gene	CDR3 protein	CDR3 DNA
NA	TRBJ1-1	15	TRBV4-1	NA	CASSHPGQLNTEAFF	TGCGCCAGCAGCCACCCCGGACAGTTGAACACTGAAGCTTTCTTT
NA	TRBJ2-2	16	TRBV24-1	NA	CATSDLGSSAQVELFF	TGTGCCACCAGTGATTTGGGGTCTAGCGCCCAGGTCGAGCTGTTTTTT
NA	TRBJ1-2	16	TRBV7-2	TRBD1	CASSLNFGTGAYGYTF	TGTGCCAGCAGCTTAAACTTCGGGACAGGAGCCTATGGCTACACCTTC
NA	TRBJ1-1	12	TRBV29-1	NA	CSTREGRTEAFF	TGCAGCACCAGGGAAGGGAGGACTGAAGCTTTCTTT
NA	TRBJ2-1	17	TRBV6-4	TRBD2	CASSVVMTSGSYNEQFF	TGTGCCAGCAGTGTTGTCATGACTAGCGGGAGCTACAATGAGCAGTTCTTC
NA	TRBJ2-1	14	TRBV5-1	TRBD2	CASSLLADYNEQFF	TGCGCCAGCAGCTTACTAGCGGACTACAATGAGCAGTTCTTC
NA	TRBJ1-1	14	TRBV2	NA	CASRERLGDTEAFF	TGTGCCAGCAGGGAGAGGCTGGGGGACACTGAAGCTTTCTTT
NA	TRBJ1-5	15	TRBV6-5	TRBD1	CASSPGTGGRQPQHF	TGTGCCAGCAGTCCCGGGACAGGGGGACGGCAGCCCCAGCATTTT
NA	TRBJ2-7	13	TRBV14	NA	CASSHFSGSEQYF	TGTGCCAGCAGCCATTTTTCCGGGAGCGAGCAGTACTTC
NA	TRBJ2-5	15	TRBV10-3	TRBD1	CAISGTGGKQETQYF	TGTGCCATCAGCGGGACAGGGGGGAAACAAGAGACCCAGTACTTC
NA	TRBJ2-3	13	TRBV12-3/TRBV12-4	NA	CATRYLNTDTQYF	TGTGCCACGAGATATTTGAACACAGATACGCAGTATTTT
NA	TRBJ1-5	14	TRBV6-5	NA	CASSYAHSGQPQHF	TGTGCCAGCAGTTACGCCCATTCTGGTCAGCCCCAGCATTTT
once	TRBJ2-6	16	TRBV7-9	NA	CASSLLRGSGANVLTF	TGTGCCAGCAGCTTACTAAGGGGATCTGGGGCCAACGTCCTGACTTTC
few	TRBJ1-2	14	TRBV5-1	NA	CASSLEVDRSGYTF	TGCGCCAGCAGCTTGGAGGTGGATAGAAGTGGCTACACCTTC
NA	TRBJ2-5	16	TRBV15	TRBD2	CATSRGSGGVQETQYF	TGTGCCACCAGCAGAGGCAGCGGGGGGGTGCAAGAGACCCAGTACTTC
NA	TRBJ1-5	15	TRBV19	NA	CASSIVGFENQPQHF	TGTGCCAGTAGTATCGTAGGTTTTGAAAATCAGCCCCAGCATTTT
NA	TRBJ2-6	14	TRBV2	NA	CASSAGEGANVLTF	TGTGCCAGCAGTGCTGGTGAGGGGGCCAACGTCCTGACTTTC
NA	TRBJ2-7	16	TRBV14	NA	CASSQGGALSSYEQYF	TGTGCCAGCAGCCAAGGGGGGGCCTTAAGCTCCTACGAGCAGTACTTC
NA	TRBJ2-1	15	TRBV27	NA	CASTDRLSSYNEQFF	TGTGCCAGCACTGACAGATTAAGCTCCTACAATGAGCAGTTCTTC
NA	TRBJ2-2	16	TRBV7-6	TRBD1	CASSLGPGTGTGELFF	TGTGCCAGCAGCTTAGGTCCCGGGACAGGGACCGGGGAGCTGTTTTTT
NA	TRBJ1-1	14	TRBV15	NA	CATSRVWGNTEAFF	TGTGCCACCAGCAGAGTATGGGGGAACACTGAAGCTTTCTTT
NA	TRBJ2-5	16	TRBV3-1/TRBV3-2	TRBD1	CASSLEDRGRRETQYF	TGTGCCAGCAGCCTTGAAGACAGGGGGCGTCGGGAGACCCAGTACTTC
NA	TRBJ1-5	20	TRBV5-1	NA	CASSLLFVRLQTGSNQPQHF	TGCGCCAGCAGCTTGCTATTCGTGCGACTCCAGACTGGGAGCAATCAGCCCCAGCATTTT
NA	TRBJ2-1	17	TRBV2	TRBD2	CASKESSAGGPGNEQFF	TGTGCCAGCAAGGAATCATCGGCGGGGGGGCCGGGGAATGAGCAGTTCTTC
once	TRBJ2-7	13	TRBV28	NA	CASVGRGPYEQYF	TGTGCCAGTGTCGGGAGGGGGCCCTACGAGCAGTACTTC
NA	TRBJ1-1	16	TRBV5-4	NA	CASSTPRGGVGTEAFF	TGTGCCAGCAGCACCCCCCGTGGGGGGGTGGGCACTGAAGCTTTCTTT
NA	TRBJ1-2	12	TRBV21-1	NA	CASSKGGDGYTF	TGTGCCAGCAGCAAGGGTGGGGATGGCTACACCTTC
NA	TRBJ2-7	12	TRBV27	TRBD1	CASWDSSYEQYF	TGTGCCAGTTGGGACAGTTCCTACGAGCAGTACTTC
NA	TRBJ2-4	13	TRBV5-1	TRBD1	CASSPGQGGIQYF	TGCGCCAGCAGCCCCGGACAGGGAGGCATTCAGTACTTC
NA	TRBJ2-1	15	TRBV2	TRBD2	CASSDGPAGVGEQFF	TGTGCCAGCAGTGATGGTCCAGCGGGGGTAGGTGAGCAGTTCTTC
NA	TRBJ1-2	14	TRBV7-2	NA	CASSLGPPDYGYTF	TGTGCCAGCAGTTTAGGGCCCCCAGACTATGGCTACACCTTC
NA	TRBJ1-5	18	TRBV5-8	NA	CASSPLADARYSNQPQHF	TGTGCCAGCAGCCCACTTGCGGATGCACGGTATAGCAATCAGCCCCAGCATTTT
once	TRBJ2-2	13	TRBV7-3	NA	CASSLRPTGELFF	TGTGCCAGCAGCTTAAGGCCCACCGGGGAGCTGTTTTTT
NA	TRBJ2-7	15	TRBV19	NA	CASSFGQSSSYEQYF	TGTGCCAGTAGCTTCGGACAGTCATCCTCCTACGAGCAGTACTTC
NA	TRBJ2-7	15	TRBV19	TRBD2	CASSTSGTSLYEQYF	TGTGCCAGTAGTACTTCCGGGACTAGTCTCTACGAGCAGTACTTC
once	TRBJ1-3	13	TRBV25-1	NA	CASGFYSGNTIYF	TGTGCCAGCGGGTTTTACTCTGGAAACACCATATATTTT
many	TRBJ2-7	14	TRBV7-8	NA	CASSAGPGSYEQYF	TGTGCCAGCAGCGCGGGACCGGGATCCTACGAGCAGTACTTC
NA	TRBJ2-2	13	TRBV27	NA	CASSGEYTGELFF	TGTGCCAGCAGCGGCGAATACACCGGGGAGCTGTTTTTT
NA	TRBJ2-3	14	TRBV20-1	NA	CSASLPGGTDTQYF	TGCAGTGCTAGTCTCCCCGGGGGCACAGATACGCAGTATTTT
NA	TRBJ1-5	15	TRBV9	TRBD1	CASSSTGGGGQPQHF	TGTGCCAGCAGCTCTACAGGGGGCGGTGGTCAGCCCCAGCATTTT
few	TRBJ1-1	12	TRBV28	TRBD1	CASSTGGTEAFF	TGTGCCAGCAGTACAGGGGGCACTGAAGCTTTCTTT
NA	TRBJ2-7	12	TRBV11-2	NA	CASRGAGYEQYF	TGTGCCAGCCGGGGTGCCGGCTACGAGCAGTACTTC
NA	TRBJ2-2	15	TRBV11-1	NA	CASSYVGRPTGELFF	TGTGCCAGCAGCTACGTGGGGCGGCCGACCGGGGAGCTGTTTTTT
NA	TRBJ1-1	14	TRBV9	TRBD1	CASSMTGEGTEAFF	TGTGCCAGCAGCATGACAGGGGAAGGCACTGAAGCTTTCTTT
NA	TRBJ1-5	18	TRBV21-1	NA	CASTIMITGAKGNQPQHF	TGTGCCAGCACCATAATGATTACAGGGGCAAAGGGCAATCAGCCCCAGCATTTT
NA	TRBJ2-1	16	TRBV28	TRBD2	CASSITGTSGPNEQFF	TGTGCCAGCAGTATAACTGGGACTAGCGGCCCCAATGAGCAGTTCTTC
NA	TRBJ1-1	16	TRBV7-8	NA	CASSPMRGWSPTEAFF	TGTGCCAGCAGCCCGATGAGGGGTTGGTCCCCCACTGAAGCTTTCTTT
NA	TRBJ1-5	15	TRBV15	NA	CATSSSGSSNQPQHF	TGTGCCACCAGCAGTTCAGGGTCCAGCAATCAGCCCCAGCATTTT
once	TRBJ2-2	16	TRBV11-2	NA	CASSPKGGSNTGELFF	TGTGCCAGCAGCCCGAAAGGGGGATCGAACACCGGGGAGCTGTTTTTT
NA	TRBJ1-2	15	TRBV10-3	NA	CAISDPGRQNYGYTF	TGTGCCATCAGTGACCCGGGACGGCAGAACTATGGCTACACCTTC
NA	TRBJ2-7	14	TRBV6-6	NA	CASSYGQPSYEQYF	TGTGCCAGCAGTTACGGACAGCCTTCCTACGAGCAGTACTTC
few	TRBJ1-1	12	TRBV7-9	NA	CASSLTGTEAFF	TGTGCCAGCAGCTTAACGGGGACTGAAGCTTTCTTT
once	TRBJ2-3	15	TRBV2	TRBD2	CASSPRTSRTDTQYF	TGTGCCAGCAGCCCGCGGACTAGTCGCACAGATACGCAGTATTTT
NA	TRBJ1-5	15	TRBV27	NA	CASSLEGVSNQPQHF	TGTGCCAGCAGTTTAGAGGGGGTAAGCAATCAGCCCCAGCATTTT
NA	TRBJ1-6	17	TRBV3-1/TRBV3-2	NA	CASSNEGEAGGNSPLHF	TGTGCCAGCAGCAACGAAGGGGAGGCTGGGGGTAATTCACCCCTCCACTTT
NA	TRBJ2-1	16	TRBV30	NA	CAWRRPYRQVNNEQFF	TGTGCCTGGAGGAGACCCTATCGACAGGTTAACAATGAGCAGTTCTTC
NA	TRBJ1-2	14	TRBV4-3	NA	CASSQGGGPYGYTF	TGCGCCAGCAGCCAAGGAGGGGGGCCCTATGGCTACACCTTC